The 27 T cell receptor beta chains reported below all come from one sample, sequenced in a study of blood T cell repertoires in COVID-19. TCRdb's table, derived via immunoSEQ multiplex PCR, lists solely in-frame clones and lacks some. The repertoire holds about 160,000 clones, with about 80% as singletons. Material for sequencing was PBMCs or T cells enriched from blood (not recorded which). These receptors all come from a woman aged 60-75 years who had recovered from COVID-19.

The chain couples TRBV2 to TRBJ1-2, with 12 bases lining up with TRBD1. This CDR3 spans 14 amino acids. The germline V gene encodes CDR1 SNHLY and CDR2 FYNNEI. After removal of 7 bases from V and 3 bases from J, the junction contained 3 bases not matched to a gene. CDR3 coding DNA: TGTGCCAGCACGGGACAGGGGGCTTACTATGGCTACACCTTC. It is translated as CASTGQGAYYGYTF. Looking up the rest from reference TRBV2 and TRBJ1-2 gives the full variable domain: EPEVTQTPSHQVTQMGQEVILRCVPISNHLYFYWYRQILGQKVEFLVSFYNNEISEKSEIFDDQFSVERPDGSNFTLKIRSTKLEDSAMYFCASTGQGAYYGYTFGSGTRLTVV.

The chain carries TRBV2 and TRBJ2-3, with D possibly TRBD2 on 5 matching bases. The CDR3 runs to 15 residues. Trimming pared 4 bases from V and 1 base from J, leaving 12 bases between. CDR1 and CDR2 from the germline V gene are SNHLY and FYNNEI. CDR3 protein: CASSASGRGTDTQYF. The DNA of the CDR3 is TGTGCCAGCAGTGCGTCTGGGCGGGGCACAGATACGCAGTATTTT.

This clone has a single count. The chain recombines TRBV10-3 with TRBJ1-4; D not resolved. From germline, CDR1 is ENHRY and CDR2 SYGVKD. The CDR3 spans 15 residues. V was cut by 0 bases and J by 5 bases, with 10 bases left in between. CDR3 region: CAISESKGGNEKLFF. CDR3 sequence (DNA): TGTGCCATCAGTGAGTCGAAAGGAGGGAATGAAAAACTGTTTTTT.

This clone was recorded a few times. The V and J genes are TRBV28 and TRBJ1-2, with 8 bases that match TRBD1. Trimming took 3 bases from V and 7 from J; bases not matched to a gene: 10. CDR3 length equals 15 residues. Germline CDR1 and CDR2: MDHEN and SYDVKM. The CDR3 nucleotides are TGTGCCAGCAGTTTGTCCGGGACAGGAAGTTTTGGCTACACCTTC. This translates into CASSLSGTGSFGYTF.

In its sample, this clone was seen a few times. Written as DNA, the CDR3 is TGTGCCAGTAGTATCCAAAGCAGACGTAGGGACAGTGAAGCTTTCTTT. Translating it yields CASSIQSRRRDSEAFF. The chain uses TRBV19 and TRBJ1-1, with TRBD1 matching over 7 bases. Germline assignment: CDR1 LNHDA and CDR2 SQIVND (reference sequence). The CDR3 loop spans 16 amino acids. J was trimmed by 7 bases and V by 3 bases; bases with no gene match: 14.

In its sample, this clone was seen a few times. The chain is built from TRBV5-6 and TRBJ1-1, with a tentative D call TRBD1 (6 bases). The CDR3 has 13 amino acids. Trimming took 6 bases from V and 1 from J, leaving 10 bases between them. Germline CDR1 SGHDT, CDR2 YYEEEE. This chain's CDR3 is CASTGQKNTEAFF. DNA of the CDR3: TGTGCCAGCACCGGACAGAAGAACACTGAAGCTTTCTTT.

The chain has TRBV28 and TRBJ1-1; TRBD1 agrees at 9 bases. V was clipped by 11 bases and J by 1 base; unmatched bases: 11. CDR3 length equals 15 residues. Germline assignment: CDR1 MDHEN and CDR2 SYDVKM. For the CDR3, the DNA is TGTGCCTCCCGGGGAGACAGGGGGGGGAACACTGAAGCTTTCTTT. This gives the protein CASRGDRGGNTEAFF.

The rearrangement links TRBV7-2 to TRBJ1-6, with D tentatively TRBD1 (6 bases). Trimming took 6 bases from V and 3 from J, leaving 12 bases between them. This CDR3 contains 15 residues. Germline CDR1 SGHTA, CDR2 FQGNSA. Here the CDR3 reads CASRATGDYNSPLHF. The CDR3 DNA reads TGTGCCAGCAGGGCGACAGGAGACTATAATTCACCCCTCCACTTT.

The chain links TRBV29-1 to TRBJ1-2; possible D gene TRBD1, 5 bases. Trimming left V 0 bases short and J 4 bases short, with 12 bases between. The CDR3 consists of 14 residues. Germline V gene sequence: CDR1 SQVTM, CDR2 ANQGSEA. The CDR3 loop is CSVEESEGPYGYTF. CDR3 bases: TGCAGCGTTGAAGAATCGGAGGGACCCTATGGCTACACCTTC.

J is TRBJ2-7 and V is TRBV3-1 (or the pseudogene TRBV3-2); 7 nucleotides line up with TRBD1. This CDR3 is 15 amino acids long. CDR1 and CDR2 (germline): LGHDT, YNNKEL (reference sequence). Germline trimming cut 4 bases from V and 4 bases from J; bases unmatched to any gene: 10. The CDR3 DNA is TGTGCCAGCAGCCCGACAGGGAAAGGTGTGTACGAGCAGTACTTC. This translates into CASSPTGKGVYEQYF.

This chain joins TRBV5-1 and TRBJ1-2, with no clear D. V lost 3 bases and J 4 bases, leaving 10 bases between the germline ends. The germline CDR1 and CDR2 sequences are SGHRS and YFSETQ. The CDR3 extends over 13 amino acids. The CDR3 protein is CASSSDSGYGYTF. CDR3 sequence (DNA): TGCGCCAGCAGCTCGGACTCAGGCTATGGCTACACCTTC. The full variable domain, rest sourced from reference TRBV5-1 and TRBJ1-2, is KAGVTQTPRYLIKTRGQQVTLSCSPISGHRSVSWYQQTPGQGLQFLFEYFSETQRNKGNFPGRFSGRQFSNSRSEMNVSTLELGDSALYLCASSSDSGYGYTFGSGTRLTVV.

The chain couples TRBV9 to TRBJ1-2; no clear D. The CDR3 totals 13 residues. Trimming took 0 bases from V and 8 from J, leaving 11 bases between them. Germline V gives CDR1 SGDLS, CDR2 YYNGEE. CDR3 bases: TGTGCCAGCAGCGTAGACTCCCGAGGGGGCTACACCTTC. Protein: CASSVDSRGGYTF. Based on the CDR3 plus reference TRBV9 and TRBJ1-2, the full variable domain is DSGVTQTPKHLITATGQRVTLRCSPRSGDLSVYWYQQSLDQGLQFLIQYYNGEERAKGNILERFSAQQFPDLHSELNLSSLELGDSALYFCASSVDSRGGYTFGSGTRLTVV.

This chain links TRBV29-1 with TRBJ1-2; possible D gene TRBD1, 6 bases. Between the trimmed V and J ends, which lost 6 bases and 8 bases, there was a span of 22 bases. This CDR3 is 14 amino acids long. CDR1 is SQVTM and CDR2 is ANQGSEA in the germline V gene. CDR3 amino acids: CSVRRIGGFTGYTF. The CDR3 nucleotides read TGCAGCGTCAGGAGGATAGGGGGATTTACGGGCTACACCTTC.

The V and J genes are TRBV19 and TRBJ1-2; tentative D call: TRBD1 (5 bases). CDR1 and CDR2 from the germline V gene are LNHDA and SQIVND (reference sequence). V was clipped by 7 bases and J by 8 bases, with 23 bases between them. There are 15 residues in the CDR3. CDR3 in DNA: TGTGCCAGTACCTCATTCGTCCAGGGCTTGTTCGGCTACACCTTC. This sequence encodes CASTSFVQGLFGYTF.

The table lists this clone with a count of one. V is TRBV7-2 and J is TRBJ1-1, with D possibly being TRBD1 (6 bases). V was pared by 3 bases and J by 3 bases, with 11 bases between. This CDR3 contains 14 residues. Germline values: CDR1 SGHTA, CDR2 FQGNSA. DNA for the CDR3: TGTGCCAGCAGCTTGCAGGGGAGGGACACTGAAGCTTTCTTT. It codes for CASSLQGRDTEAFF.

This clone was detected only once. The chain uses TRBV6-5 and TRBJ1-2; D gene ambiguous. Between the trimmed V and J ends, which lost 4 bases and 2 bases, there was a span of 11 bases. This CDR3 is built from 14 residues. The germline V gene encodes CDR1 MNHEY and CDR2 SVGAGI. The CDR3 region has the DNA TGTGCCAGCAGTTTTTTGACGGAGAACTATGGCTACACCTTC. This sequence encodes CASSFLTENYGYTF.

This chain joins TRBV27 and TRBJ2-7, with D maybe TRBD1 (6 bases). The V end was cut by 0 bases, the J end by 5 bases, with 20 bases between. The CDR3 totals 17 residues. Germline V CDR1 and CDR2: MNHEY, SMNVEV (reference sequence). The chain's CDR3 is CASSLSGGRQVLNEQYF. The CDR3 DNA follows: TGTGCCAGCAGTTTATCAGGGGGAAGACAGGTCCTGAACGAGCAGTACTTC.

This clone was picked up a small number of times. The V and J genes are TRBV5-6 and TRBJ2-2, with 8 bases matching TRBD1. The ends lost 3 bases at V and 1 base at J; junction bases unmatched: 8. Germline V CDR1 and CDR2: SGHDT, YYEEEE. The CDR3 consists of 17 residues. CDR3 sequence reads: CASSYHRGQVNTGELFF. Here the CDR3 DNA reads TGTGCCAGCAGCTACCACCGGGGACAGGTGAACACCGGGGAGCTGTTTTTT.

Details on this clone: Other DNA sequences in this sample translate to the same CDR3. This chain joins TRBV5-4 and TRBJ1-1, with TRBD1 identical over 7 bases. In germline, CDR1 is SGHNT, CDR2 YYREEE (reference sequence). This CDR3 has 14 residues. V lost 3 bases and J lost 2; bases outside the gene matches: 4. The CDR3 nucleotides read TGTGCCAGCAGCTCGAACAGGGGAAACACTGAAGCTTTCTTT. It encodes CASSSNRGNTEAFF.

The chain joins TRBV11-3 to TRBJ2-3; D possibly corresponds to TRBD2 (5 bases). Germline CDR1 reads SGHNT; CDR2 reads YENEEA. The germline V and J ends were trimmed by 0 bases and 6 bases, with 7 bases remaining between them. There are 13 residues in the CDR3. CDR3 sequence reads: CASSLDTRDTQYF. CDR3 coding DNA: TGTGCCAGCAGCTTAGACACTAGGGATACGCAGTATTTT.

The rearrangement joins TRBV4-1 to TRBJ2-5; D is perhaps TRBD2 (6 bases). The germline V and J ends were trimmed by 6 bases and 2 bases, with 13 bases remaining between them. The CDR3 covers 14 residues. The germline CDR1 and CDR2 sequences are MGHRA and YSYEKL. Here the CDR3 reads CASSRSGDQETQYF. The CDR3 coding sequence is TGCGCCAGCAGTCGGTCGGGGGATCAAGAGACCCAGTACTTC.

This rearrangement joins TRBV24-1 to TRBJ1-1; a weak D match, TRBD1 (6 bases). V was pared by 8 bases and J by 2 bases, with 17 bases between. Looked up from germline, CDR1 is KGHDR and CDR2 is SFDVKD. The CDR3 extends over 15 amino acids. CDR3 protein: CATTGAGLLNTEAFF. The CDR3 DNA follows: TGTGCCACCACAGGGGCTGGCTTGCTAAACACTGAAGCTTTCTTT.

The gene calls are TRBV24-1 and TRBJ2-3, with TRBD2 identical over 7 bases. CDR3 size: 16 residues. Germline trimming cut 4 bases from V and 0 bases from J; bases unmatched to any gene: 6. The germline V gene has CDR1 KGHDR and CDR2 SFDVKD. This CDR3 is CATSDPGLSSTDTQYF. As DNA, the CDR3 is TGTGCCACCAGTGACCCGGGACTATCTAGCACAGATACGCAGTATTTT.

V gene TRBV5-4 combines with J gene TRBJ2-3; D possibly corresponds to TRBD1 (6 bases). The CDR3 runs 14 residues. Germline-derived CDR1 and CDR2 are SGHNT and YYREEE (reference sequence). V lost 2 bases and J 1 base, leaving 8 bases between the germline ends. CDR3 in amino acids: CASSLPGGTDTQYF. The CDR3 DNA is TGTGCCAGCAGCTTACCAGGGGGCACAGATACGCAGTATTTT.

The rearrangement joins TRBV5-1 to TRBJ2-5; 8 bases agree with TRBD1. The CDR3 length is 18 residues. Germline CDR1 and CDR2: SGHRS and YFSETQ. Trimming at V came to 4 bases and at J to 3 bases, leaving 17 bases not matched to a gene. CDR3 in amino acids: CASSPEGHGQGAKETQYF. CDR3 sequence (DNA): TGCGCCAGCAGCCCGGAGGGACACGGGCAGGGGGCGAAAGAGACCCAGTACTTC.

This chain joins TRBV21-1 and TRBJ1-5; the table's D call TRBD1 went unverified against the DNA. TRBV21-1 is an annotated pseudogene. The CDR3 runs 11 residues. CDR3 sequence (DNA): TGTGCCAGCAGAGGGGGTCAGCCCCAGCATTTT. Its protein product is CASRGGQPQHF.

The genes are TRBV5-1 and TRBJ1-1; D is unresolved. Deletions cut 4 bases from V and 6 bases from J, with 13 bases between. The CDR3 is made up of 13 amino acids. Germline CDR1 SGHRS, CDR2 YFSETQ. The chain's CDR3 is CASSRGLRAEAFF. Here the CDR3 DNA reads TGCGCCAGCAGCAGAGGGTTGAGAGCTGAAGCTTTCTTT.